This is a list of T cell receptor beta chains from one sample in a study of shared clonotypes between healthy human individuals. Repertoires were generated with immunoSEQ multiplex PCR, while TCRdb's copy carries only in-frame clones and drops some. The data hold approximately 1,500,000 clones, with approximately 97% observed a single time. Sequencing used naive CD4+ T cells sorted from blood. These receptors were taken from a man aged 25 to 40 in good health. The CDR3 runs from the conserved cysteine through the conserved F or W. A D gene is named only where the DNA matches it firmly. For some rows the clone size is stated as once, few or many, or as a class when expanded; others skip it.

>TRBV28|.|.|TRBJ1-2
TGTGCCAGCAGTTTGGTTGGGTTAGGCTACACCTTC
CASSLVGLGYTF
>TRBV19|TRBD2|.|TRBJ2-3
TGTGCCAGTAGTATAACCCCCGGACTAGCGGCGGGGGATACGCAGTATTTT
CASSITPGLAAGDTQYF
>TRBV13|TRBD1|.|TRBJ2-1
TGTGCCAGCAGTACGACAGGGGGCCCTAACAATGAGCAGTTCTTC
CASSTTGGPNNEQFF
>TRBV19|.|.|TRBJ1-2
TGTGCCAGTAGTATCGGCCCTTCCTGGGGCTACACCTTC
CASSIGPSWGYTF
>TRBV18|.|.|TRBJ1-4
TGTGCCAGCTCAGAGAAGAAGATTAATGAAAAACTGTTTTTT
CASSEKKINEKLFF
>TRBV28|TRBD1|.|TRBJ2-5
TGTGCCAGCAGCGCTCCGGGACAGGGGGTCGGGGAGACCCAGTACTTC
CASSAPGQGVGETQYF
>TRBV5-1|.|.|TRBJ2-7
TGCGCCAGCAGCTTGGCCCTTCTAAGTGGGCAGTACTTC
CASSLALLSGQYF
>TRBV7-2|TRBD2|.|TRBJ2-7
TGTGCCAGCAGCTTAGAAGCGGGAGTTGTCCACGAGCAGTACTTC
CASSLEAGVVHEQYF
>TRBV28|TRBD2|.|TRBJ2-1
TGTGCCAGCACCCAGCGGGAGCCTTACAATGAGCAGTTCTTC
CASTQREPYNEQFF
>TRBV9|.|.|TRBJ2-5
TGTGCCAGCAGCGTAGCAACCCACCAAGAGACCCAGTACTTC
CASSVATHQETQYF
>TRBV6-5|.|.|TRBJ2-2
TGTGCCAGCCAATGGACAGCGAACACCGGGGAGCTGTTTTTT
CASQWTANTGELFF
>TRBV7-2|.|.|TRBJ1-5
TGTGCCAGCAGCTTGGGCAGGGAGCGACCCCAGCATTTT
CASSLGRERPQHF
>TRBV14|TRBD2|.|TRBJ2-1
TGTGCCAGCAGCCCCTTAGGCGGGAGGGCCAAGAGCTCCTACAATGAGCAGTTCTTC
CASSPLGGRAKSSYNEQFF
>TRBV6-6|TRBD1|.|TRBJ2-1
TGTGCCAGCTGCCGGGACAGGGCCTACAATGAGCAGTTCTTC
CASCRDRAYNEQFF
>TRBV28|.|.|TRBJ2-4
TGTGCCAGCAGTTTCGGGGGCGGAATTGGCGTTTCCAAAAACATTCAGTACTTC
CASSFGGGIGVSKNIQYF
>TRBV10-2|.|.|TRBJ2-3
TGCGCCAGCAGTGATAGCGCCCACACAGATACGCAGTATTTT
CASSDSAHTDTQYF
>TRBV19|.|.|TRBJ2-1
TGTGCCAGTAGTTTCCGGGAACTCAATGAGCAGTTCTTC
CASSFRELNEQFF
>TRBV7-9|.|.|TRBJ2-5
TGTGCCAGCAGCTTGCCAGCCAGCCAAGAGACCCAGTACTTC
CASSLPASQETQYF
>TRBV7-3|TRBD1|.|TRBJ2-1
TGTGCCAGCAGCTTTGACAGGGGAATCTACAATGAGCAGTTCTTC
CASSFDRGIYNEQFF
>TRBV28|TRBD2|few|TRBJ2-1
TGTGCCAGCACTGGGGGACTAGCGTTGTACAATGAGCAGTTCTTC
CASTGGLALYNEQFF
>TRBV27|.|.|TRBJ2-6
TGTGCCAGCAGTTTGGGGCAGGGGCTTTTATCTGGGGCCAACGTCCTGACTTTC
CASSLGQGLLSGANVLTF
>TRBV27|.|.|TRBJ2-7
TGTGCCGGCAGTCCCAGGGGTTACTACGAGCAGTACTTC
CAGSPRGYYEQYF
>TRBV7-8|.|few|TRBJ1-5
TGTGCCAGCAGCTCTCCAGGTGGGGTAGCTAGCAATCAGCCCCAGCATTTT
CASSSPGGVASNQPQHF
>TRBV4-1|.|.|TRBJ2-7
TGCGCCAGCAGCCAAGATCCCACTCGGGGAGAGCAGTACTTC
CASSQDPTRGEQYF
>TRBV7-7|.|once|TRBJ2-7
TGTGCTAGCAGCTTGGGCAGGGGATCCTACGAGCAGTACTTC
CASSLGRGSYEQYF
>TRBV5-1|.|.|TRBJ2-7
TGCGCCAGCAGCTTGGCGGGGGGCCAGGAGCAGTACTTC
CASSLAGGQEQYF
>TRBV10-2|.|.|TRBJ1-1
TGCGCCAGCACCGGTCGGGGGCGATCGGTCATGAACACTGAAGCTTTCTTT
CASTGRGRSVMNTEAFF
>TRBV28|TRBD1|.|TRBJ2-7
TGTGCCAGCAGCCCCCCGGGACAGGGGAAGTACGAGCAGTACTTC
CASSPPGQGKYEQYF
>TRBV29-1|.|.|TRBJ2-3
TGCAGCGTTGGCGGGGGCACGGATACGCAGTATTTT
CSVGGGTDTQYF
>TRBV4-1|.|.|TRBJ2-5
TGCGCCAGCAGCCAAGTGGGGACTCCATCGGAGACCCAGTACTTC
CASSQVGTPSETQYF
>TRBV5-4|.|once|TRBJ2-5
TGTGCCAGCAGCTTGCGCGGTAGAGAGACCCAGTACTTC
CASSLRGRETQYF
>TRBV2|.|once|TRBJ2-1
TGTGCCAGCAGTGAAGAGATGAGCTCCTACAATGAGCAGTTCTTC
CASSEEMSSYNEQFF
>TRBV7-8|TRBD2|.|TRBJ2-1
TGTGCCAGCAGTTTAGCGGGAGGGACATACAATGAGCAGTTCTTC
CASSLAGGTYNEQFF
>TRBV10-3|.|.|TRBJ2-7
TGTGCCATCAGGACACCCACCTACGAGCAGTACTTC
CAIRTPTYEQYF
>TRBV11-2|.|.|TRBJ2-7
TGTGCCAGCAGCTTAGCCGCCTACGAGCAGTACTTC
CASSLAAYEQYF
>TRBV20-1|.|.|TRBJ2-7
TGCAGTGCTAGAGGCGCCTACGAGCAGTACTTC
CSARGAYEQYF
>TRBV5-8|TRBD2|once|TRBJ2-7
TGTGCCAGCAGCTTGGAGGGTAGCGGGGCGTACGAGCAGTACTTC
CASSLEGSGAYEQYF
>TRBV5-4|TRBD1|.|TRBJ2-3
TGTGCCAGCAGCCCGGGGGACAGGGGGTTTGAAGATACGCAGTATTTT
CASSPGDRGFEDTQYF
>TRBV5-8|.|.|TRBJ2-5
TGTGCCAGCAGAGGGTTGGGAGAAGAGACCCAGTACTTC
CASRGLGEETQYF
>TRBV30|.|.|TRBJ2-1
TGTGCCTGGGAGAAAGGGTACCATGAGCAGTTCTTC
CAWEKGYHEQFF
>TRBV5-1|.|.|TRBJ2-2
TGCGCCAGCAGCTTGTGGAATTCCGGGACAAGGGGTCCCCGGGAGCTGTTTTTT
CASSLWNSGTRGPRELFF
>TRBV15|TRBD2|.|TRBJ2-1
TGTGCCACCAGCAAAGAGTCCCGACTAGCGGGAGTTCACAATGAGCAGTTCTTC
CATSKESRLAGVHNEQFF